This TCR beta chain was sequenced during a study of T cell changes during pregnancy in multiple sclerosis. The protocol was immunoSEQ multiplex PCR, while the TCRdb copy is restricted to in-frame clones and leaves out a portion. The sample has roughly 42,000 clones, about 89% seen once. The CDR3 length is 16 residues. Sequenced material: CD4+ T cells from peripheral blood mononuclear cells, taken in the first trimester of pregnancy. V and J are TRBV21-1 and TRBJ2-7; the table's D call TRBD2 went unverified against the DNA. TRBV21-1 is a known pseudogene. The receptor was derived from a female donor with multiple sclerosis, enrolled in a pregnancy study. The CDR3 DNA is TGTGCCAGCAGCAAACAGGGACTGCGGTACTCCTACGAGCAGTACTTC. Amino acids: CASSKQGLRYSYEQYF.